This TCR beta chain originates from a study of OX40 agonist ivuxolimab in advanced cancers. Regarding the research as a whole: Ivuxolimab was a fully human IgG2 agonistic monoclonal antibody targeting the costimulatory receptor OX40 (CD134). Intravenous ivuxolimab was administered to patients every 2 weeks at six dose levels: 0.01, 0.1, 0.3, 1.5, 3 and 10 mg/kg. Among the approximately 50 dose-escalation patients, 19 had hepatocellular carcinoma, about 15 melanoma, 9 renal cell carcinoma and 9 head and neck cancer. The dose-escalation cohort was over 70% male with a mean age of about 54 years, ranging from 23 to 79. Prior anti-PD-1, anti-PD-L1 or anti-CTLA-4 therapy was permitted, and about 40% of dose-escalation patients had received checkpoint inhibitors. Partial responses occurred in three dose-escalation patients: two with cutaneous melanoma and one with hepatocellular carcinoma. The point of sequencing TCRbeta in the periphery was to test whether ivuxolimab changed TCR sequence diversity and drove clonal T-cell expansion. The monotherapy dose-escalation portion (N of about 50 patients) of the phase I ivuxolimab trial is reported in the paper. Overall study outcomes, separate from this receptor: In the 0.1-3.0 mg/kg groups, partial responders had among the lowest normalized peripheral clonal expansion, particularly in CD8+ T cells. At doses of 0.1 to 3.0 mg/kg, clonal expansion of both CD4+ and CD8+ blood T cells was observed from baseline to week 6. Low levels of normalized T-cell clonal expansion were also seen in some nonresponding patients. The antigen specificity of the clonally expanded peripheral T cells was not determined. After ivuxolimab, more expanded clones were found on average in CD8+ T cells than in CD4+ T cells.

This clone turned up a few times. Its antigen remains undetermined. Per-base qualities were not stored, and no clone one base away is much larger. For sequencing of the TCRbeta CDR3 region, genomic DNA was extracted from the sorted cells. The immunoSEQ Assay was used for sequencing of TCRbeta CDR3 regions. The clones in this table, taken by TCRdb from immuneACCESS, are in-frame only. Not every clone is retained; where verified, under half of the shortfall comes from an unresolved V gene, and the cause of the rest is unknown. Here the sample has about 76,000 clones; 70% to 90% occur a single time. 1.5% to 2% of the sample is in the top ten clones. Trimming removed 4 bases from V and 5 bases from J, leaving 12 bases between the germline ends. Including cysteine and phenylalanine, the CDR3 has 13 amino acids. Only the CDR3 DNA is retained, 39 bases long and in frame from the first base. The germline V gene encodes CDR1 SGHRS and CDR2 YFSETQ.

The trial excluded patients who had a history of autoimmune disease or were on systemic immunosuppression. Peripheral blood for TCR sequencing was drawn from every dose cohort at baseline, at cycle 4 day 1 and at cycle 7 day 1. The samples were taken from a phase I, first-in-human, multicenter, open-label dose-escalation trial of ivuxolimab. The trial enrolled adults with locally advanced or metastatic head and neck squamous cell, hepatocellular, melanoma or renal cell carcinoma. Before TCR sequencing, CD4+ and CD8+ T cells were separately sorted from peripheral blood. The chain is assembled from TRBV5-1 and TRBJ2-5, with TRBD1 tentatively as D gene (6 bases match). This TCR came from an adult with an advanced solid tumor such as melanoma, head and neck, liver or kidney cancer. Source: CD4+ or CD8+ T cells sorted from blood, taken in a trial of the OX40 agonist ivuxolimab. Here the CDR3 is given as CASSMGAGETQYF. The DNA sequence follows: TGCGCCAGCAGCATGGGGGCAGGGGAGACCCAGTACTTC.